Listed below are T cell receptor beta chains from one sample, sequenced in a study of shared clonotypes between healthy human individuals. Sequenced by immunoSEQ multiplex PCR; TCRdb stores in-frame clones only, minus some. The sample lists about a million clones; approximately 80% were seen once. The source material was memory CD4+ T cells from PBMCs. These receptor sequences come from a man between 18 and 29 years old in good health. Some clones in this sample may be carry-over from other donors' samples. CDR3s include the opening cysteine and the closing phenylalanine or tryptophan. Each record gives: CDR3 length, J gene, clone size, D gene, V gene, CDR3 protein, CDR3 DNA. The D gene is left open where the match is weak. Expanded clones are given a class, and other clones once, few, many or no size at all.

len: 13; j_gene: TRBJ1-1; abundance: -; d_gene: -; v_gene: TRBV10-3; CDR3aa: CASSERRQSRAFF; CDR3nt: TGTGCCAGCAGTGAAAGGAGACAGTCCCGGGCTTTCTTT
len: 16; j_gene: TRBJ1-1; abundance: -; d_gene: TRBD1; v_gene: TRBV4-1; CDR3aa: CASSPDRGQKYTEAFF; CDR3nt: TGCGCCAGCAGCCCGGACAGGGGGCAGAAGTACACTGAAGCTTTCTTT
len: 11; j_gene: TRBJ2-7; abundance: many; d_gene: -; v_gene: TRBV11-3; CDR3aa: CASSFDSASYF; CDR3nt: TGTGCCAGCAGCTTCGACAGCGCGTCGTACTTC
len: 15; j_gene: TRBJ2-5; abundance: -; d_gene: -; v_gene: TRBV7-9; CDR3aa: CASSSWATGQETQYF; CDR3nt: TGTGCCAGCAGCTCATGGGCGACAGGCCAAGAGACCCAGTACTTC
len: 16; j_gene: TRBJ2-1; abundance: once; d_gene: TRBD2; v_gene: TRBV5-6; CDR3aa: CASSLVGLAGFNEQFF; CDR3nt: TGTGCCAGCAGCTTGGTGGGGCTAGCGGGGTTCAATGAGCAGTTCTTC
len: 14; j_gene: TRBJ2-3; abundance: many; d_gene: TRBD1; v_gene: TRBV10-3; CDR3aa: CAISGTGTTDTQYF; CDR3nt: TGTGCCATCAGCGGGACAGGGACAACAGATACGCAGTATTTT
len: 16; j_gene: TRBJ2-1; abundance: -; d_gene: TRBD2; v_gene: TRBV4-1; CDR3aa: CASSQALAGGFNEQFF; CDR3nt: TGCGCCAGCAGCCAGGCACTAGCGGGAGGGTTCAATGAGCAGTTCTTC
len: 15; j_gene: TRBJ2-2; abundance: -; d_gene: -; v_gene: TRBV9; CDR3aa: CASSARAPGSGELFF; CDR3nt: TGTGCCAGCAGCGCTCGGGCCCCTGGTTCCGGGGAGCTGTTTTTT
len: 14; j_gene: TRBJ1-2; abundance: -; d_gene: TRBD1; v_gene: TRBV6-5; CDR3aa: CASSKQGAGYGYTF; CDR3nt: TGTGCCAGCAGTAAACAGGGGGCTGGCTATGGCTACACCTTC
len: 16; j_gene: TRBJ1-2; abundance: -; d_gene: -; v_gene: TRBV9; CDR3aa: CASSPPGAGVNYGYTF; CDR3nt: TGTGCCAGCAGCCCCCCAGGGGCAGGGGTTAACTATGGCTACACCTTC
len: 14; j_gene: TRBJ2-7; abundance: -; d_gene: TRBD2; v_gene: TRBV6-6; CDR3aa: CASCAVAGSGEQYF; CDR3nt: TGTGCCAGCTGTGCGGTAGCGGGATCCGGCGAGCAGTACTTC
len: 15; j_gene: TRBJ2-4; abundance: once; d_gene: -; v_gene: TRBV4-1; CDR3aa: CASSQDRDQSRIQYF; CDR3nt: TGCGCCAGCAGCCAAGACAGGGACCAAAGTCGCATTCAGTACTTC
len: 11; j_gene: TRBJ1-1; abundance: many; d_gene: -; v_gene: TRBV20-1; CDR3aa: CSARGKGRAFF; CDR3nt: TGCAGTGCTAGAGGTAAGGGACGGGCTTTCTTT
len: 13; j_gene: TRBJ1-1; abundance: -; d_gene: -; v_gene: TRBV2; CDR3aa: CASRDRDPTEAFF; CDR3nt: TGTGCCAGCAGGGACCGGGACCCCACTGAAGCTTTCTTT
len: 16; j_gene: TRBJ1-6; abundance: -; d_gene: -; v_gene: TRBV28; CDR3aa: CASMSPRPTGTSPLHF; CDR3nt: TGTGCCAGCATGAGCCCCCGCCCCACAGGGACCTCACCCCTCCACTTT
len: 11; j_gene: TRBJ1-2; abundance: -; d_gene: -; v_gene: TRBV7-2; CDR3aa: CASSLVYGYTF; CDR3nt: TGTGCCAGCAGCTTAGTGTATGGCTACACCTTC
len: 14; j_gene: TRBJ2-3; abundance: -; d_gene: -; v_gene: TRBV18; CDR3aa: CASSEQGRTDTQYF; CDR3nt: TGTGCCAGCTCAGAACAGGGCCGCACAGATACGCAGTATTTT
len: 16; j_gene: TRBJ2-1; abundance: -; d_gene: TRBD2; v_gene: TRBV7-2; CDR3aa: CASSSWTSGRDNEQFF; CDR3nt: TGTGCCAGCAGCTCGTGGACTAGCGGGAGGGACAATGAGCAGTTCTTC
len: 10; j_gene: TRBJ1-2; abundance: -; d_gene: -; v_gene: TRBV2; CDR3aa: CASRSFDYTF; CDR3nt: TGTGCCAGTAGGAGTTTCGACTACACCTTC
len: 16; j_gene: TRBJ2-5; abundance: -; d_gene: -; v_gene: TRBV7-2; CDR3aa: CASSLKGTGAWETQYF; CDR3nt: TGTGCCAGCAGCTTAAAAGGGACCGGGGCGTGGGAGACCCAGTACTTC
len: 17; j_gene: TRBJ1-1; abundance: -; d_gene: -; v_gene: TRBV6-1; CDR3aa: CASSEAPALGGITEAFF; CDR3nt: TGTGCCAGCAGTGAAGCGCCGGCGTTGGGAGGTATCACTGAAGCTTTCTTT
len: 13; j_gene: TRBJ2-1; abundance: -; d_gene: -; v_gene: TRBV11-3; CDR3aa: CASSATRYNEQFF; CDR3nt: TGTGCCAGCAGCGCAACTAGGTACAATGAGCAGTTCTTC
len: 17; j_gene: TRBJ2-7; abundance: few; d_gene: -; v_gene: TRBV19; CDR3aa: CASTPGMRREGTYEQYF; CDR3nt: TGTGCCAGTACTCCCGGGATGAGGCGGGAAGGGACCTACGAGCAGTACTTC
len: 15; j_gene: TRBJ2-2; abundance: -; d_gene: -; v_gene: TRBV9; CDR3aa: CASSPGDPNAGELFF; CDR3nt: TGTGCCAGCTCCCCGGGGGACCCAAATGCCGGGGAGCTGTTTTTT
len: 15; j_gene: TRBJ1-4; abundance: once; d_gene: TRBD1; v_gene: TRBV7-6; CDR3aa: CASSTGQGRNEKLFF; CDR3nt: TGTGCCAGCAGCACCGGACAGGGTCGTAATGAAAAACTGTTTTTT
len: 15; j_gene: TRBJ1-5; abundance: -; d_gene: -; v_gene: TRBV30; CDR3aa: CAWSVLTGGNQPQHF; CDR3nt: TGTGCCTGGAGTGTACTAACAGGAGGAAATCAGCCCCAGCATTTT